What follows are 26 T cell receptor beta chains derived from one specimen sequenced in a study of CD8 T cells in ankylosing spondylitis. The study's findings and limits: Made up of under 10 highly homologous variants, a TCR beta motif appeared characteristic of ankylosing spondylitis blood.

Antigen specificity for these receptors is unknown. TCRdb reprocessed the 5' RACE reads with MiXCR, giving one entry per CDR3 protein. The sample has fewer than 750,000 distinct CDR3 sequences, around 17% seen once. The source material was blood, either unsorted or a sorted T cell fraction (not recorded which). The source is a male donor with ankylosing spondylitis.

This clonotype was counted only a few times. The chain recombines TRBV20-1 with TRBJ1-4; possibly TRBD1 for D (5 bases). Germline CDR1 reads DFQATT; CDR2 reads SNEGSKA (reference sequence). V lost 5 bases and J lost 3, with 10 bases in between. This CDR3 is built from 13 residues. The CDR3 spells CSAPGRANEKLFF. The CDR3 DNA sequence: TGCAGTGCTCCAGGGAGGGCTAATGAAAAACTGTTTTTT.

The chain links TRBV11-2 to TRBJ2-7, with TRBD1 matching 8 bases. Germline V CDR1 and CDR2: SGHAT, FQNNGV. CDR3 length equals 15 residues. Losses at the gene ends were 4 bases for V and 2 bases for J; bases not matched to a gene: 7. The CDR3 loop is CASSSRDRIPYEQYF. CDR3 sequence (DNA): TGTGCCAGCAGCTCCCGGGACAGGATACCCTACGAGCAGTACTTC.

J is TRBJ2-7 and V is TRBV2, with unresolved D. Trimming removed 1 base from V and 6 bases from J, with 10 bases in between. This CDR3 region has 13 residues. From germline, CDR1 is SNHLY and CDR2 FYNNEI. The CDR3 region has the DNA TGTGCCAGCAGTGAAGTCACCCCTGGCGAGCAGTACTTC. It codes for CASSEVTPGEQYF.

This clonotype turned up a few times. The chain employs TRBV4-3 and TRBJ2-1; 7 bases are shared with TRBD1. Trimming cost V 5 bases and J 5 bases; bases outside gene matches: 9. CDR1 is LGHNA, CDR2 YSLEER, per germline. CDR3 length: 15 residues. The CDR3 here is CASSAPGQLNNEQFF. Here the CDR3 DNA reads TGCGCCAGCAGCGCACCGGGACAGCTGAACAATGAGCAGTTCTTC.

This clonotype was observed a handful of times. The V and J genes are TRBV6-1 and TRBJ2-5; no reliable D call. The germline CDR1 and CDR2 sequences are MNHNS and SASEGT. The CDR3 is made up of 13 amino acids. V dropped 5 bases and J dropped 4 bases, with 11 bases sitting between them. DNA for the CDR3: TGTGCCAGCAGTCAAGGACGGGTAGAGACCCAGTACTTC. It yields the protein CASSQGRVETQYF.

V and J are TRBV28 and TRBJ1-1; D not certain. Trimming shortened V by 3 bases and J by 6 bases, and 11 bases separated the two germline ends. This CDR3 contains 13 residues. Looked up from germline, CDR1 is MDHEN and CDR2 is SYDVKM. CDR3 residues: CASSFGDLPEAFF. As DNA, the CDR3 is TGTGCCAGCAGTTTTGGGGATCTACCTGAAGCTTTCTTT.

The chain couples TRBV6-1 to TRBJ1-1, with 8 bases aligning to TRBD1. The V segment lost 6 bases and the J segment 3 bases; nucleotides outside the gene matches: 9. The length of the CDR3 is 15 residues. In germline, CDR1 is MNHNS, CDR2 SASEGT. This chain's CDR3 is CASRPQGALDTEAFF. In DNA, the CDR3 is TGTGCCAGCAGACCGCAGGGGGCATTGGACACTGAAGCTTTCTTT.

The chain combines TRBV7-2 with TRBJ2-7; D is possibly TRBD2 (5 bases). The V gene's germline CDR1 is SGHTA and CDR2 FQGNSA. The ends were cut back, 3 bases at V and 3 bases at J, with 18 bases in the middle. The CDR3 totals 16 residues. CDR3 nucleotides: TGTGCCAGCAGCTTGCTCCCTCTTGGACTGAACTACGAGCAGTACTTC. Translation gives CASSLLPLGLNYEQYF.

The V gene is TRBV29-1, the J gene TRBJ2-7; 9 positions agree with TRBD1. Germline V gene sequence: CDR1 SQVTM, CDR2 ANQGSEA. V lost 1 base and J lost 2; bases outside the gene matches: 9. The CDR3 totals 16 residues. CDR3 coding DNA: TGCAGCGTTGAAGGGGAGGGACAGGGTCGTCCCTACGAGCAGTACTTC. Its protein product is CSVEGEGQGRPYEQYF.

This clonotype showed up just a few times. Just one base apart from a much larger clone, this may be a read error. This CDR3 is CASSPGTEQETQYF. The CDR3 DNA sequence: TGTGCCAGCAGCCCCGGGACAGAACAAGAGACCCAGTACTTC. The chain links TRBV7-6 to TRBJ2-5; TRBD1 matches 7 bases. The ends lost 5 bases at V and 2 bases at J; junction bases unmatched: 5. Germline V CDR1 and CDR2: SGHVS, FNYEAQ. The CDR3 contains 14 residues.

This clonotype was detected many times. The chain has TRBV19 and TRBJ1-1, with D uncertain. Germline values: CDR1 LNHDA, CDR2 SQIVND (reference sequence). The CDR3 sequence is 12 residues long. Trimming took 7 bases from V and 1 from J, leaving 7 bases between them. CDR3 sequence: CASTRGNTEAFF. CDR3 sequence (DNA): TGTGCCAGTACTCGCGGGAACACTGAAGCTTTCTTT.

This clonotype occurred many times. V gene TRBV5-1 combines with J gene TRBJ2-3; 11 bases fit TRBD2. In germline, CDR1 is SGHRS, CDR2 YFSETQ. The trim removed 6 bases at V and 2 bases at J, leaving 2 bases unmatched. The CDR3 sequence is 14 residues long. This chain's CDR3 is CASTLAGVTDTQYF. CDR3 DNA sequence: TGCGCCAGCACACTAGCGGGGGTCACAGATACGCAGTATTTT.

This clonotype has a handful of counts. CDR3 sequence reads: CAWGATGGKNIQYF. The CDR3, as DNA: TGTGCCTGGGGGGCGACCGGGGGGAAAAACATTCAGTACTTC. This chain connects TRBV30 to TRBJ2-4, with TRBD2 matching 7 bases. The J segment lost 4 bases and the V segment lost 5 bases, leaving 8 bases of the junction unmatched. The length of the CDR3 is 14 residues. Germline values: CDR1 GTSNPN, CDR2 SVGIG (reference sequence).

This clonotype appeared a few times. The V gene is TRBV4-1, the J gene TRBJ2-1, with 8 bases matching TRBD2. The CDR3 loop spans 17 amino acids. Germline trimming cut 0 bases from V and 8 bases from J; bases unmatched to any gene: 12. The germline V gene has CDR1 MGHRA and CDR2 YSYEKL. CDR3 sequence reads: CASSQESGSVGYYEQFF. CDR3 in DNA: TGCGCCAGCAGCCAAGAAAGCGGGAGCGTAGGATACTATGAGCAGTTCTTC.

The rearrangement joins TRBV13 to TRBJ1-3; possible D gene TRBD1, 6 bases. This CDR3 comprises 18 residues. CDR1 is PRHDT and CDR2 is FYEKMQ in the germline V gene (reference sequence). Trimming took off 1 base at V and 0 bases at J, with 16 bases between the two ends. This CDR3 is CASSLAGHLHYSGNTIYF. The DNA for the CDR3 is TGTGCCAGCAGCTTAGCGGGACACTTACATTACTCTGGAAACACCATATATTTT.

The V call is TRBV4-1, the J call TRBJ1-3, with 9 nucleotides matching TRBD1. V shed 5 bases, J shed 0 bases, and the junction held 2 bases outside the gene matches. The CDR3 runs to 15 residues. In germline, CDR1 is MGHRA, CDR2 YSYEKL. The CDR3 nucleotides are TGCGCCAGCAGCGGGGACAGGGCCTCTGGAAACACCATATATTTT. Its protein is CASSGDRASGNTIYF.

This chain connects TRBV7-3 to TRBJ2-1; 9 nucleotides agree with TRBD2. This CDR3 has 15 amino acids. CDR1 SGHTA and CDR2 FQGTGA come from the germline V gene. Trimming cost V 1 base and J 3 bases; bases outside gene matches: 1. The CDR3 DNA reads TGTGCCAGCAGCTTAATAGCGGGAGTCTACAATGAGCAGTTCTTC. Protein: CASSLIAGVYNEQFF. The variable domain in full, completed from reference TRBV7-3 and TRBJ2-1, reads GAGVSQTPSNKVTEKGKYVELRCDPISGHTALYWYRQSLGQGPEFLIYFQGTGAADDSGLPNDRFFAVRPEGSVSTLKIQRTERGDSAVYLCASSLIAGVYNEQFFGPGTRLTVL.

This clonotype occurred many times. V usage is TRBV28 and J usage is TRBJ2-7; D gene uncertain. This CDR3 contains 13 residues. CDR1 is MDHEN and CDR2 is SYDVKM in the germline V gene. The V and J ends lost 7 bases and 3 bases respectively, with 13 bases between them. CDR3 residues: CASTPASVYEQYF. CDR3 in DNA: TGTGCCAGCACCCCGGCTTCAGTCTACGAGCAGTACTTC.

The chain recombines TRBV20-1 with TRBJ2-2; TRBD2 matches 7 bases. Germline assignment: CDR1 DFQATT and CDR2 SNEGSKA (reference sequence). The J segment lost 1 base and the V segment lost 3 bases, leaving 5 bases of the junction unmatched. This CDR3 has 15 residues. CDR3 protein: CSASSLAVNTGELFF. The CDR3 DNA follows: TGCAGTGCTAGTTCCCTAGCGGTGAACACCGGGGAGCTGTTTTTT.

The rearrangement links TRBV7-3 to TRBJ2-1; D remains ambiguous. Germline CDR1 reads SGHTA; CDR2 reads FQGTGA. This CDR3 spans 12 amino acids. Trimming took 6 bases from V and 3 from J, leaving 6 bases between them. In DNA, the CDR3 is TGTGCCAGCAGTGTGGACTACAATGAGCAGTTCTTC. This sequence encodes CASSVDYNEQFF.

This clonotype was counted ten times or more. The CDR3 does not end in the conserved phenylalanine or tryptophan, so this is likely a read error. The limits of the CDR3 on the DNA are not certain, so only TCRdb's listed CDR3 is given. CDR3 sequence: CASSSIPGHIHL. This chain uses TRBV7-2 with TRBJ2-1; no check of the table's D call, TRBD1, against the DNA was made. CDR1 and CDR2 (germline): SGHTA, FQGNSA. From its first to its last residue, the CDR3 has 12 amino acids.

V usage is TRBV18 and J usage is TRBJ2-3; D might be TRBD2 (5 bases). The V gene's germline CDR1 is KGHSH and CDR2 LQKENI. This CDR3 is 14 amino acids long. Trimming left V 3 bases short and J 6 bases short, with 13 bases between. In DNA form, the CDR3 reads TGTGCCAGCTCACCTCTCCCCCAGCGGGATACGCAGTATTTT. This translates into CASSPLPQRDTQYF.

The chain is built from TRBV7-3 and TRBJ2-2; TRBD1 aligns across 9 bases. V dropped 1 base and J dropped 4; count of bases not matched to a gene: 7. From germline, CDR1 is SGHTA and CDR2 FQGTGA. The CDR3 runs 17 residues. The DNA for the CDR3 is TGTGCCAGCAGCTTAAAGACAGGGGGAGGGCGCACCGGGGAGCTGTTTTTT. Translated, it gives CASSLKTGGGRTGELFF.

The J gene is TRBJ1-2, the V gene TRBV6-5; the D is unclear. Germline V lookup: CDR1 MNHEY, CDR2 SVGAGI. The CDR3 is made up of 14 amino acids. Trimming took off 0 bases at V and 0 bases at J, with 5 bases between the two ends. The CDR3: CASSYSPTNYGYTF. The CDR3 bases are TGTGCCAGCAGTTACTCGCCGACTAACTATGGCTACACCTTC.

The V gene is TRBV2, the J gene TRBJ2-1; TRBD1 matches 7 bases. The V gene end was trimmed by 1 base and the J gene end by 7 bases; junction bases not matched to a gene: 10. The CDR3 is 16 residues long. CDR1 SNHLY and CDR2 FYNNEI come from the germline V gene. The CDR3 here is CASSEVYRGIENEQFF. The CDR3 bases are TGTGCCAGCAGTGAAGTCTACAGGGGAATCGAGAATGAGCAGTTCTTC.

The chain joins TRBV10-3 to TRBJ2-7, with D tentatively TRBD2 (6 bases). The CDR3 sequence is 15 residues long. Germline CDR1 reads ENHRY; CDR2 reads SYGVKD. The germline V and J ends were trimmed by 0 bases and 4 bases, with 13 bases remaining between them. CDR3 nucleotide sequence: TGTGCCATCAGTGAGTCGGCAGGGCGGGAATACGAGCAGTACTTC. This translates into CAISESAGREYEQYF.